This TCR beta chain emerged from a study of graft-versus-host responses after intestinal transplantation. The wider study: Every recipient had anti-thymocyte globulin induction and 2 to 4 years of tacrolimus plus steroids.

Both intraepithelial and lamina propria lymphocytes were released by processing graft tissue. Clones were read by immunoSEQ multiplex PCR, and TCRdb kept only the in-frame ones, dropping some. The data contain 10,000 to 15,000 clones, about 70% of them singletons. This CDR3 comprises 16 residues. Unmatched junction bases numbered 9, after V lost 4 bases and J lost 1 base. Per the germline V gene, CDR1 is LNHDA and CDR2 is SQIVND (reference sequence). This TCR came from a human patient who received an intestinal transplant, so some T cells may come from the graft donor. Specimen: ileum tissue, collected about 150 days after intestinal transplantation. V usage is TRBV19 and J usage is TRBJ2-7, with 8 bases identical to TRBD1. CDR3 protein: CASSSPGRGLSYEQYF. CDR3 DNA sequence: TGTGCCAGTAGTAGCCCTGGCAGGGGGCTGTCCTACGAGCAGTACTTC.